This T cell receptor (beta chain) was obtained from a study of cytomegalovirus exposure and HLA in healthy donors. Points from the study as a whole: Rare sequences made up most TCRs, while some public TCRs were found in many donors. In the 120 validation repertoires, a later analysis found that first-cohort TCR clusters tended to co-occur.

Germline loops: CDR1 MDHEN, CDR2 SYDVKM. V dropped 6 bases and J dropped 5 bases, with 16 bases sitting between them. The CDR3 length is 14 residues. About this clone itself: The antigen remains undetermined.

Profiling relied on immunoSEQ multiplex PCR, and the TCRdb table lists in-frame clones only, not all of them. Among roughly 100,000 clones listed, 70% to 90% were seen once. This chain joins TRBV28 and TRBJ1-1, with D perhaps TRBD1 (5 bases). Sequenced sample: PBMCs. The receptor was isolated from a woman younger than 35 in good health and CMV-seropositive. CDR3 nucleotide sequence: TGTGCCAGCAGCCCCCGGCAGGGATATACTGAAGCTTTCTTT. Protein: CASSPRQGYTEAFF.